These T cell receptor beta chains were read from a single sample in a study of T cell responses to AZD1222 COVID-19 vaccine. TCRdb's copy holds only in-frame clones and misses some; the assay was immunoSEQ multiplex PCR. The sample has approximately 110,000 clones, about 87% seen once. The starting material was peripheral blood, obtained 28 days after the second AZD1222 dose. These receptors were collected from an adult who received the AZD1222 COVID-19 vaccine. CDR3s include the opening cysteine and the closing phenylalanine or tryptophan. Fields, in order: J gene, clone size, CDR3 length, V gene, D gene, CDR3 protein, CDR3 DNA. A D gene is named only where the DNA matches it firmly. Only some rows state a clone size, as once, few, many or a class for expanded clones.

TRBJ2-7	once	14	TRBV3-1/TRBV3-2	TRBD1	CASRQGGYTYEQYF	TGTGCCAGCCGACAGGGTGGTTACACCTACGAGCAGTACTTC
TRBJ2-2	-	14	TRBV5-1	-	CASSEPPNTGELFF	TGCGCCAGCAGTGAGCCCCCGAACACCGGGGAGCTGTTTTTT
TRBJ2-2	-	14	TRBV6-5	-	CASSPRLDTGELFF	TGTGCCAGCAGTCCCCGACTGGACACCGGGGAGCTGTTTTTT
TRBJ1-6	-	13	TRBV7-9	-	CAAHPTVNSPPHF	TGTGCCGCCCACCCCACCGTAAATTCACCCCCCCACTTT
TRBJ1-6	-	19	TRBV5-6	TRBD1	CASSSFRTGQRSYNSPLHF	TGTGCCAGCAGCTCCTTCCGGACAGGGCAAAGGTCCTATAATTCACCCCTCCACTTT
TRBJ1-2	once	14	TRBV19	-	CASKTIPDLYGYTF	TGTGCCAGCAAGACCATACCGGACCTCTATGGCTACACCTTC
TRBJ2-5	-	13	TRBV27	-	CASTPRSRETQYF	TGTGCCAGCACCCCTCGGAGCAGGGAGACCCAGTACTTC
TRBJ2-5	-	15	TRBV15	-	CATSREGAYQETQYF	TGTGCCACCAGCAGAGAGGGGGCATACCAAGAGACCCAGTACTTC
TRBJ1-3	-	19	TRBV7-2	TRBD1	CASSPGGDRGHWSGNTIYF	TGTGCCAGCAGCCCGGGGGGAGACAGGGGGCATTGGTCTGGAAACACCATATATTTT
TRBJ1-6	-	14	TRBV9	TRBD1	CASSVGQVDSPLHF	TGTGCCAGCAGCGTCGGACAGGTAGATTCACCCCTCCACTTT
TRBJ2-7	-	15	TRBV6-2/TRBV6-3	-	CASTPDRRPGYEQYF	TGTGCCAGCACCCCCGACAGGCGACCGGGATACGAGCAGTACTTC
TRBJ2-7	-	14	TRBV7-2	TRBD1	CASSQGQGSYEQYF	TGTGCCAGCAGCCAGGGACAGGGGAGCTACGAGCAGTACTTC
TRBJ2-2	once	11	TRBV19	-	CATRGHRELFF	TGTGCCACAAGGGGTCACCGGGAGCTGTTTTTT
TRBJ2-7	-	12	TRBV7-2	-	CASSPGTHEQYF	TGTGCCAGCAGCCCGGGGACCCACGAGCAGTACTTC
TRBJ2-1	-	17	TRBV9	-	CASSKTLALVSYNEQFF	TGTGCCAGCAGCAAAACTCTAGCGCTCGTTTCCTACAATGAGCAGTTCTTC
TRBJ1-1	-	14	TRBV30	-	CAWLPGRRNTEAFF	TGTGCCTGGCTTCCGGGACGAAGGAACACTGAAGCTTTCTTT
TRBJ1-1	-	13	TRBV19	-	CASRWGGYTEAFF	TGTGCCAGTAGGTGGGGGGGCTACACTGAAGCTTTCTTT
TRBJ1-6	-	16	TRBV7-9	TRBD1	CASSQGTVKENSPLHF	TGTGCCAGCAGCCAGGGGACAGTTAAGGAGAATTCACCCCTCCACTTT
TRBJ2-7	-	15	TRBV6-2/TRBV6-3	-	CASSYSEEGGYEQYF	TGTGCCAGCAGTTATTCCGAAGAGGGGGGCTACGAGCAGTACTTC
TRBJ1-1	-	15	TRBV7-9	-	CASSLMGEGHTEAFF	TGTGCCAGCAGCTTAATGGGGGAAGGGCACACTGAAGCTTTCTTT
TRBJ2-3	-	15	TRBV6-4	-	CASSLMGHGTDTQYF	TGTGCCAGCAGTTTAATGGGACACGGAACAGATACGCAGTATTTT
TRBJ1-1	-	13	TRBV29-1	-	CSVGGKPNTEAFF	TGCAGCGTTGGGGGTAAGCCGAACACTGAAGCTTTCTTT